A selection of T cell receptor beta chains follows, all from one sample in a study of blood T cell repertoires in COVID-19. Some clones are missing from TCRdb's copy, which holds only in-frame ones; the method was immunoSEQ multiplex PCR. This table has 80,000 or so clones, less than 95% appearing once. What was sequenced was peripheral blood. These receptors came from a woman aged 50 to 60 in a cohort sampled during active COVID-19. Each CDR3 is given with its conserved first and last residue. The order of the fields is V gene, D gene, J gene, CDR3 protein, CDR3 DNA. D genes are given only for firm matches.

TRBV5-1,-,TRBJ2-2,CASAPRGANTGELFF,TGCGCCAGCGCTCCCCGGGGAGCGAACACCGGGGAGCTGTTTTTT
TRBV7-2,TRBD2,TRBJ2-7,CASSPLLASGYYEQYF,TGTGCCAGCAGCCCCCTCTTGGCTAGCGGCTACTACGAGCAGTACTTC
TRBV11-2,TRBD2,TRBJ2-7,CASTELAGHEQYF,TGTGCCAGCACCGAGCTAGCGGGGCACGAGCAGTACTTC
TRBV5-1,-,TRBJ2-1,CASSPGLYPSSYNEQFF,TGCGCCAGCAGCCCCGGACTCTATCCAAGCTCCTACAATGAGCAGTTCTTC
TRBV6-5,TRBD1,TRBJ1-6,CASSFRTTGGGSPLHF,TGTGCCAGCAGTTTCCGAACGACAGGGGGAGGTTCACCCCTCCACTTT
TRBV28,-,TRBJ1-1,CASSLQREAFF,TGTGCCAGCAGTTTACAAAGGGAGGCTTTCTTT
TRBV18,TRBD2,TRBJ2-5,CASSPPSGRETQYF,TGTGCCAGCTCACCACCTAGCGGGAGGGAGACCCAGTACTTC
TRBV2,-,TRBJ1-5,CASRYRADNQPQHF,TGTGCCAGCAGGTACAGAGCGGACAATCAGCCCCAGCATTTT
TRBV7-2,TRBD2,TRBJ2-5,CASSPPTSGRFQYF,TGTGCCAGCAGCCCTCCGACTAGCGGGAGGTTCCAGTACTTC
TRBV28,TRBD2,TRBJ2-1,CASSRGLATDEQFF,TGTGCCAGCAGCCGGGGACTAGCGACGGATGAGCAGTTCTTC
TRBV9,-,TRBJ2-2,CASSPGGSGELFF,TGTGCCAGCAGCCCAGGGGGGAGCGGGGAGCTGTTTTTT
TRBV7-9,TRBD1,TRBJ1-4,CASSSRADRGGEKLFF,TGTGCCAGCAGCTCACGAGCCGACAGGGGAGGAGAAAAACTGTTTTTT
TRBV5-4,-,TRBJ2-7,CASSLDRSLSYEQYF,TGTGCCAGCAGCTTGGACAGGAGCCTTTCCTACGAGCAGTACTTC
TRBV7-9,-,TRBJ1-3,CASSLERRGSSGNTIYF,TGTGCCAGCAGCTTGGAGCGAAGGGGATCCTCTGGAAACACCATATATTTT
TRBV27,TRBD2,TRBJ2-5,CVREEDQETQYF,TGTGTACGGGAGGAGGACCAAGAGACCCAGTACTTC
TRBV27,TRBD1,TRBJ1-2,CASTGRQGDGYTF,TGTGCCAGCACCGGGCGGCAGGGGGATGGCTACACCTTC
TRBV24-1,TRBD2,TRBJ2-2,CATSDPTSGRVGELFF,TGTGCCACCAGTGATCCCACTAGCGGGAGAGTCGGGGAGCTGTTTTTT
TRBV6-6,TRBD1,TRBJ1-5,CASRTGGANTQPQHF,TGTGCCAGCAGGACAGGGGGCGCGAATACTCAGCCCCAGCATTTT